This T cell receptor (beta chain) was retrieved from a study of shared clonotypes between healthy human individuals. Study results and limitations: Generally, naive subsets came out with larger estimated richness than memory subsets. For sorted subsets, rarefaction showed incomplete sequencing despite large depth. Relative to clonotypes present in all four donors, those not shared had lower generation probabilities.

The assay was immunoSEQ multiplex PCR, and TCRdb's table has in-frame clones only and misses some. Among around 320,000 clones, around 86% were seen once, and the ten largest hold about 16%. This CDR3 is built from 16 residues. The germline V gene encodes CDR1 SGHVS and CDR2 FQNEAQ. V shed 1 base and J 0 bases; nucleotides not matched to a gene: 2. This clone was observed a handful of times. Antigen unknown. The chain couples TRBV7-8 to TRBJ2-5; 10 nucleotides align to TRBD2. The sequence was obtained from a man aged 18 to 35 in good health. Material: memory CD8+ T cells sorted from blood. Subset given: CD45RO+ cells pooled with CCR7-negative TemRA cells. The CDR3 loop is CASSLGAGGYQETQYF. CDR3 in DNA: TGTGCCAGCAGCTTAGGAGCGGGGGGGTACCAAGAGACCCAGTACTTC. Complete variable domain (other parts from reference TRBV7-8 and TRBJ2-5): GAGVSQSPRYKVAKRGQDVALRCDPISGHVSLFWYQQALGQGPEFLTYFQNEAQLDKSGLPSDRFFAERPEGSVSTLKIQRTQQEDSAVYLCASSLGAGGYQETQYFGPGTRLLVL.